These T cell receptor beta chains were read from a single sample in a study of blood T cell repertoires in COVID-19. This table comes from immunoSEQ multiplex PCR, and its TCRdb copy is limited to in-frame clones, with some not included. The sample has hundreds of thousands of clones, roughly 87% seen once. Sequencing input: PBMCs or T cells enriched from blood (not recorded which). These receptors came from a woman in her late teens or twenties who had recovered from COVID-19. The CDR3 runs from the conserved cysteine through the conserved F or W. D genes are given only for firm matches. Clone sizes are given selectively: once, few, many, or a class where the clone is expanded.

v_call,j_call,clone_size,d_call,cdr3_aa,cdr3_nt
TRBV7-9,TRBJ1-3,-,-,CATAERKYSGNTIYF,TGTGCCACCGCGGAGCGCAAATACTCTGGAAACACCATATATTTT
TRBV27,TRBJ2-7,once,-,CASSLFSGPYEQYF,TGTGCCAGCAGTTTATTCTCAGGTCCCTACGAGCAGTACTTC
TRBV6-1,TRBJ1-6,-,TRBD1,CASSEEGASPLHF,TGTGCCAGCAGTGAAGAGGGGGCTTCACCCCTCCACTTT
TRBV7-9,TRBJ1-6,once,TRBD1,CASSPWGQTNSPLHF,TGTGCCAGCAGCCCCTGGGGACAGACTAATTCACCCCTCCACTTT
TRBV27,TRBJ2-3,once,-,CASSPYLKSTDTQYF,TGTGCCAGCAGCCCGTACTTGAAATCCACAGATACGCAGTATTTT
TRBV6-4,TRBJ2-2,few,TRBD1,CASSDGTGNTGELFF,TGTGCCAGCAGTGACGGGACAGGGAACACCGGGGAGCTGTTTTTT
TRBV9,TRBJ1-5,-,-,CASSPTGYSNQPQHF,TGTGCCAGCAGCCCTACAGGCTATAGCAATCAGCCCCAGCATTTT
TRBV7-8,TRBJ1-5,-,-,CASSLVSGGYSNQPQHF,TGTGCCAGCAGCTTAGTATCCGGAGGCTATAGCAATCAGCCCCAGCATTTT
TRBV6-2/TRBV6-3,TRBJ2-3,-,TRBD2,CASSYGVGGFTDTQYF,TGTGCCAGCAGTTACGGGGTGGGAGGGTTCACAGATACGCAGTATTTT
TRBV4-1,TRBJ1-5,-,-,CASSQVVYSNQPQHF,TGCGCCAGCAGCCAAGTAGTTTATAGCAATCAGCCCCAGCATTTT
TRBV14,TRBJ1-1,-,TRBD1,CASSKQGALNTEAFF,TGTGCCAGCAGCAAGCAGGGGGCCCTAAACACTGAAGCTTTCTTT
TRBV7-8,TRBJ2-3,-,-,CASSFFQMGTDTQYF,TGTGCCAGCAGCTTCTTCCAGATGGGCACAGATACGCAGTATTTT
TRBV3-1/TRBV3-2,TRBJ2-2,-,-,CASTQPDDKNTGELFF,TGTGCCAGCACCCAACCAGATGATAAGAACACCGGGGAGCTGTTTTTT
TRBV13,TRBJ2-1,-,TRBD2,CASSSSLAGGTSSYNEQFF,TGTGCCAGCAGTTCCTCCCTAGCGGGGGGGACCAGCTCCTACAATGAGCAGTTCTTC
TRBV25-1,TRBJ1-4,-,TRBD1,CASSAHPGQGDEKLFF,TGTGCCAGCAGTGCTCATCCGGGACAGGGGGATGAAAAACTGTTTTTT
TRBV12-3/TRBV12-4,TRBJ1-2,-,-,CASSLVQNYGYTF,TGTGCCAGCAGTTTAGTCCAGAACTATGGCTACACCTTC
TRBV2,TRBJ2-1,once,TRBD2,CASSPGLAYNEQFF,TGTGCCAGCAGTCCGGGACTAGCCTACAATGAGCAGTTCTTC
TRBV9,TRBJ2-5,-,-,CASSLHPSAGAGETQYF,TGTGCCAGCAGCCTTCACCCGTCGGCGGGGGCAGGGGAGACCCAGTACTTC
TRBV13,TRBJ1-2,-,-,CASSEGDYGYTF,TGTGCCAGCAGCGAGGGGGATTATGGCTACACCTTC
TRBV24-1,TRBJ2-7,once,-,CATSPSSLGYHHEQYF,TGTGCCACCAGTCCTAGCTCGTTGGGTTATCATCACGAGCAGTACTTC
TRBV30,TRBJ1-1,-,-,CALAGGPEAFF,TGTGCTCTCGCGGGGGGTCCTGAAGCTTTCTTT
TRBV28,TRBJ2-7,-,TRBD1,CASSLLGTGATYEQYF,TGTGCCAGCAGTTTGCTTGGGACAGGGGCTACCTACGAGCAGTACTTC
TRBV9,TRBJ2-1,-,-,CASSVALYNNEQFF,TGTGCCAGCAGCGTAGCCTTGTATAACAATGAGCAGTTCTTC
TRBV19,TRBJ1-2,-,TRBD1,CASRNDRAYGYTF,TGTGCCAGTAGGAACGACAGGGCTTATGGCTACACCTTC
TRBV10-3,TRBJ2-2,-,-,CAIRTRLDTGELFF,TGTGCCATCAGGACCAGACTAGACACCGGGGAGCTGTTTTTT
TRBV6-2/TRBV6-3,TRBJ1-5,-,TRBD1,CASSRGTGRINQPQHF,TGTGCCAGCAGTCGCGGGACAGGGAGAATCAATCAGCCCCAGCATTTT
TRBV19,TRBJ2-7,-,-,CASSTATYYEQYF,TGTGCCAGTAGTACCGCGACATACTACGAGCAGTACTTC
TRBV2,TRBJ1-6,-,TRBD1,CASSEGTGGGESPLHF,TGTGCCAGCAGTGAAGGGACAGGGGGGGGTGAATCACCCCTCCACTTT
TRBV6-4,TRBJ2-3,-,TRBD2,CASRPTSGGPDTQYF,TGTGCCAGCAGGCCGACTAGCGGGGGCCCAGATACGCAGTATTTT
TRBV9,TRBJ1-4,few,-,CASSVGAATNEKLFF,TGTGCCAGCAGCGTAGGGGCTGCAACTAATGAAAAACTGTTTTTT
TRBV13,TRBJ2-7,-,-,CASSLVSRDSYEQYF,TGTGCCAGCAGCTTAGTATCACGGGACTCCTACGAGCAGTACTTC